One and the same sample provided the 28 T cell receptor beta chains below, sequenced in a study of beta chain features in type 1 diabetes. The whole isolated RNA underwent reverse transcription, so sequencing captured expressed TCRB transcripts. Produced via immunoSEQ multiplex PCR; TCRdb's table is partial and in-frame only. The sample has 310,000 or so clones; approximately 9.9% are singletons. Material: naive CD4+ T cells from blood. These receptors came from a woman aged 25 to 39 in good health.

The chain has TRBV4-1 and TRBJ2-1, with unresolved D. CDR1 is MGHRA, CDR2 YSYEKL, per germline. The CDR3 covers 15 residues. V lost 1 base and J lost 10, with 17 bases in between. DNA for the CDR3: TGCGCCAGCAGCCAAGCCACGAATCTGTTACAGGAGCAGTTCTTC. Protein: CASSQATNLLQEQFF.

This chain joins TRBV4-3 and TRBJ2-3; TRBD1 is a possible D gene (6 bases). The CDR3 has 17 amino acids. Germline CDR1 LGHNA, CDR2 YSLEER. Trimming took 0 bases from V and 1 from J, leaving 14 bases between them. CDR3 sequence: CASSQEVSRGGTDTQYF. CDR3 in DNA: TGCGCCAGCAGCCAAGAAGTCTCCAGGGGAGGCACAGATACGCAGTATTTT.

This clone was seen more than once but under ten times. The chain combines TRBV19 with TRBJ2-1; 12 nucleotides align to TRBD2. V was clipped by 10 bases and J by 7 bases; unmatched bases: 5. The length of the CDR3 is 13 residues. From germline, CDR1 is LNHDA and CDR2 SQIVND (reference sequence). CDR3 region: CATLAGGWNEQFF. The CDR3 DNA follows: TGTGCCACCCTAGCGGGAGGGTGGAATGAGCAGTTCTTC.

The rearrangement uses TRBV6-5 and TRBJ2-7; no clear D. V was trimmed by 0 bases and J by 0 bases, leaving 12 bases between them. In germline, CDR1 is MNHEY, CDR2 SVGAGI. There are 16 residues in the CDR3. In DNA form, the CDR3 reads TGTGCCAGCAGTTACTCTGCCGAACCGAGCTCCTACGAGCAGTACTTC. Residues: CASSYSAEPSSYEQYF.

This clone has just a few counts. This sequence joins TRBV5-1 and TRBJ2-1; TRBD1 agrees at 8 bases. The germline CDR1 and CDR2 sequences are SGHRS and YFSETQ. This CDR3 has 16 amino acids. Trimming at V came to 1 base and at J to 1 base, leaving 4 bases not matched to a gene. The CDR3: CASSLSYRGSYNEQFF. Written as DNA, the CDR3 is TGCGCCAGCAGCTTGTCGTACAGGGGGTCCTACAATGAGCAGTTCTTC.

For the CDR3, the DNA is TGTGCCAGCACCAGGGGCGGGAGTGGATACGAGCAGTACTTC. It is translated as CASTRGGSGYEQYF. This chain uses TRBV2 with TRBJ2-7, with D possibly being TRBD2 (7 bases). V was pared by 7 bases and J by 4 bases, with 17 bases between. Per the germline V gene, CDR1 is SNHLY and CDR2 is FYNNEI. The CDR3 covers 14 residues.

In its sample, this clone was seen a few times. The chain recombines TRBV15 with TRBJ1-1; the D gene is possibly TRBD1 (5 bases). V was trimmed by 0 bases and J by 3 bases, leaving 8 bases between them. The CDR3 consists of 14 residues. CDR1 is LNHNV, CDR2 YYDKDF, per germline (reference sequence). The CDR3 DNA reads TGTGCCACCAGCAGAGACCTACAGGACACTGAAGCTTTCTTT. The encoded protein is CATSRDLQDTEAFF.

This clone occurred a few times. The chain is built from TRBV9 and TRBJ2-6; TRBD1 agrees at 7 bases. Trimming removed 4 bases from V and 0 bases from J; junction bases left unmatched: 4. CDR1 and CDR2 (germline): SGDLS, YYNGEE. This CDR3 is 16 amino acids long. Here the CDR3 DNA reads TGTGCCAGCAGCTTGGGACAGACCTCTGGGGCCAACGTCCTGACTTTC. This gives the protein CASSLGQTSGANVLTF.

The CDR3 loop is CASSHSLSGSYEQYF. CDR3 nucleotide sequence: TGTGCCAGCAGCCACTCCCTTAGCGGGAGTTACGAGCAGTACTTC. The rearrangement links TRBV28 to TRBJ2-7, with 9 bases aligning to TRBD2. V shed 6 bases, J shed 4 bases, and the junction held 10 bases outside the gene matches. Germline V gives CDR1 MDHEN, CDR2 SYDVKM. The CDR3 length is 15 residues.

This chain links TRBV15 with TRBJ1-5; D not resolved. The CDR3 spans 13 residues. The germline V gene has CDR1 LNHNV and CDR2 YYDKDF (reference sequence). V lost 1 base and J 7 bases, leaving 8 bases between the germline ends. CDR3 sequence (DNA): TGTGCCACCAGCAGAGGGGTCGGGCAGCCCCAGCATTTT. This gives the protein CATSRGVGQPQHF. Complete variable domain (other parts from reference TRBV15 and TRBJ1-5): DAMVIQNPRYQVTQFGKPVTLSCSQTLNHNVMYWYQQKSSQAPKLLFHYYDKDFNNEADTPDNFQSRRPNTSFCFLDIRSPGLGDTAMYLCATSRGVGQPQHFGDGTRLSIL.

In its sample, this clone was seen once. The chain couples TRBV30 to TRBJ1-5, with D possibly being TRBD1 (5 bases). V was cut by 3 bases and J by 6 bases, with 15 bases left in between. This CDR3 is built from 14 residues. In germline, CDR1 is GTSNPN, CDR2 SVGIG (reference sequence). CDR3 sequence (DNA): TGTGCCTGGAGGGAGGGCAGGGAGGGTCAGCCCCAGCATTTT. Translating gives CAWREGREGQPQHF.

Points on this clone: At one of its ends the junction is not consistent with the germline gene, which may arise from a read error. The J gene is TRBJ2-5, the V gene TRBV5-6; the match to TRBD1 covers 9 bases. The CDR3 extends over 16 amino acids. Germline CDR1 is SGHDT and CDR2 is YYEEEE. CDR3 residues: CASTLGRGQGQETQYF. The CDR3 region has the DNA TGTGCCAGCACCTTGGGACGAGGACAGGGGCAAGAGACCCAGTACTTC.

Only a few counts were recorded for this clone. CDR3: CASSQARQGLNYGYTF. CDR3 bases: TGTGCCAGCAGCCAAGCTCGACAGGGTTTAAACTATGGCTACACCTTC. This chain joins TRBV4-2 and TRBJ1-2; 7 positions match TRBD1. The germline gives CDR1 LGHNA, CDR2 YNFKEQ. CDR3 length: 16 amino acids. V lost 1 base to trimming and J lost 2 bases; unmatched junction nucleotides: 7.

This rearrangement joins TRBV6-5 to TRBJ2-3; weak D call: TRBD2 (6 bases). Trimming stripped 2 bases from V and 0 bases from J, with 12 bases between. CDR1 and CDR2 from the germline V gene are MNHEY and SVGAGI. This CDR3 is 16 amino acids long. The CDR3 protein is CASSYIGGPSTDTQYF. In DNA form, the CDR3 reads TGTGCCAGCAGTTACATCGGGGGACCTAGCACAGATACGCAGTATTTT.

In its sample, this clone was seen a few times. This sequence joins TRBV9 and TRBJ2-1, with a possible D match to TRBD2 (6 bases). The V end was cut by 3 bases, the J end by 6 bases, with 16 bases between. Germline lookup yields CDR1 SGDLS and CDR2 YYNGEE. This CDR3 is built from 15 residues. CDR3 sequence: CASSEGLPPGNEQFF. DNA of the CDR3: TGTGCCAGCAGCGAAGGACTACCCCCTGGCAATGAGCAGTTCTTC. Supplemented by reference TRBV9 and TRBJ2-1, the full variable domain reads DSGVTQTPKHLITATGQRVTLRCSPRSGDLSVYWYQQSLDQGLQFLIQYYNGEERAKGNILERFSAQQFPDLHSELNLSSLELGDSALYFCASSEGLPPGNEQFFGPGTRLTVL.

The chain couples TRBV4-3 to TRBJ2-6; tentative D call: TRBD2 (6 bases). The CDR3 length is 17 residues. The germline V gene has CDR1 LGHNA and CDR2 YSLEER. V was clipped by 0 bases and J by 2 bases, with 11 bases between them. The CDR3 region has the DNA TGCGCCAGCAGCCAAGATTTCCCGGGGGCTGGGGCCAACGTCCTGACTTTC. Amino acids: CASSQDFPGAGANVLTF.

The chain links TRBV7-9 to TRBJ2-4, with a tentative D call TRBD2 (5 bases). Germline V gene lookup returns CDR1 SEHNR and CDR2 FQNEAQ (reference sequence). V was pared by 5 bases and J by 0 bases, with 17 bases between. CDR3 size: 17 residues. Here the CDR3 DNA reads TGTGCCAGCAGCCCCATTGGAGGTGCACTAGCCAAAAACATTCAGTACTTC. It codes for CASSPIGGALAKNIQYF.

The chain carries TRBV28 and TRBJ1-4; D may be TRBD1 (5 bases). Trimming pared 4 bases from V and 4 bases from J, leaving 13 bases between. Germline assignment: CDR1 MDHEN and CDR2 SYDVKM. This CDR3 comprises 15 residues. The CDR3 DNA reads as TGTGCCAGCAGTTCATTGACAGCCAATAATGAAAAACTGTTTTTT. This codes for CASSSLTANNEKLFF.

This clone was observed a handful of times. CDR3 coding DNA: TGTGCCACCAGCCCGCGGGCGGGAGCCCAAGATACGCAGTATTTT. It is translated as CATSPRAGAQDTQYF. The chain employs TRBV15 and TRBJ2-3, with 7 bases lining up with TRBD2. The CDR3 loop spans 15 amino acids. After removal of 5 bases from V and 5 bases from J, the junction contained 10 bases not matched to a gene. In germline, CDR1 is LNHNV, CDR2 YYDKDF (reference sequence). Full variable domain (rest looked up from reference TRBV15 and TRBJ2-3): DAMVIQNPRYQVTQFGKPVTLSCSQTLNHNVMYWYQQKSSQAPKLLFHYYDKDFNNEADTPDNFQSRRPNTSFCFLDIRSPGLGDTAMYLCATSPRAGAQDTQYFGPGTRLTVL.

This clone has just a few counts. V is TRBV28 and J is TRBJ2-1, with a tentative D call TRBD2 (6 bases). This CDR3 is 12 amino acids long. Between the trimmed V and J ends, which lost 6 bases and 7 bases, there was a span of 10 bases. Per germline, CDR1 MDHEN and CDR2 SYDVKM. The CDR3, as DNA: TGTGCCAGCAGCCAGACTAGTAATGAGCAGTTCTTC. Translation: CASSQTSNEQFF.

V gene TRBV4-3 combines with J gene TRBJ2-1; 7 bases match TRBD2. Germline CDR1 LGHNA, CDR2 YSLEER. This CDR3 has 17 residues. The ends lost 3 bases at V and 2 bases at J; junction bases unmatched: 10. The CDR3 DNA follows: TGCGCCAGCAGCCAGGATCTAAGCGGGGCCGCCTACAATGAGCAGTTCTTC. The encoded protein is CASSQDLSGAAYNEQFF.

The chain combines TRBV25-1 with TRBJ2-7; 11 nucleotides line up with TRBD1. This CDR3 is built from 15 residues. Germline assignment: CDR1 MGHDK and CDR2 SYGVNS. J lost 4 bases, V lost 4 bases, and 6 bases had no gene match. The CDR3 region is CASSASGTGGYEQYF. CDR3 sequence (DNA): TGTGCCAGCAGTGCCTCCGGGACAGGGGGTTACGAGCAGTACTTC.

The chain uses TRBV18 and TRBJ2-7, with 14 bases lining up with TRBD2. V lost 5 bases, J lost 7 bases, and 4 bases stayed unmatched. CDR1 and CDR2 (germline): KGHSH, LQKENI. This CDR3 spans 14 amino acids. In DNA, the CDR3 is TGTGCCAGCTCAAGACTAGCGGGAGGGGAAGAGCAGTACTTC. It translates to CASSRLAGGEEQYF.

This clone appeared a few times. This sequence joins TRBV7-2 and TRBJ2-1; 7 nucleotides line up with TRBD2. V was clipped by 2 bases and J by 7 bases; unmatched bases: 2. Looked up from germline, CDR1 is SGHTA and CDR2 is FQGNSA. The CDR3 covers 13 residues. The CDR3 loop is CASSLQGGNEQFF. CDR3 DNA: TGTGCCAGCAGCTTACAGGGAGGGAATGAGCAGTTCTTC.

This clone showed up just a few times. The DNA for the CDR3 is TGTGCCAGCTCCCAGCGACTAGCGGGAGGGTACGAGCAGTACTTC. The encoded protein is CASSQRLAGGYEQYF. The genes are TRBV18 and TRBJ2-7; the match to TRBD2 covers 14 bases. The V gene's germline CDR1 is KGHSH and CDR2 LQKENI. The length of the CDR3 is 15 residues. V trimming: 6 bases; J trimming: 4 bases; junction bases outside the gene matches: 5.

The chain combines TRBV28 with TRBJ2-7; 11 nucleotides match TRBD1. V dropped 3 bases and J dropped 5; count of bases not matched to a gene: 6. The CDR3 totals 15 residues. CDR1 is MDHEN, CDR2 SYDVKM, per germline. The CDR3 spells CASSLGTGGNDEQYF. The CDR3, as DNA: TGTGCCAGCAGTTTGGGGACAGGGGGGAACGACGAGCAGTACTTC.

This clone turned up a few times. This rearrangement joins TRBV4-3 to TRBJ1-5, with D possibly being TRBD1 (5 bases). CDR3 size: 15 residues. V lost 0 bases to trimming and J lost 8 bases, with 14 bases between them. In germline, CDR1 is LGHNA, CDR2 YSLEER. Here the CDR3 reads CASSQDFTGSEPQHF. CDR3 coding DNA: TGCGCCAGCAGCCAAGATTTTACAGGCTCTGAGCCCCAGCATTTT.

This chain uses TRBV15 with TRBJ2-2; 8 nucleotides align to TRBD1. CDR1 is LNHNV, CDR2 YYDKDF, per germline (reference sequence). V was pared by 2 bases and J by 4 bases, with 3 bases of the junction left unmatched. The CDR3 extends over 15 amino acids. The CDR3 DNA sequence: TGTGCCACCAGCAGATCCGACAGGGGCACCGGGGAGCTGTTTTTT. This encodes CATSRSDRGTGELFF. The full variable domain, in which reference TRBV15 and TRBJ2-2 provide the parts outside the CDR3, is DAMVIQNPRYQVTQFGKPVTLSCSQTLNHNVMYWYQQKSSQAPKLLFHYYDKDFNNEADTPDNFQSRRPNTSFCFLDIRSPGLGDTAMYLCATSRSDRGTGELFFGEGSRLTVL.